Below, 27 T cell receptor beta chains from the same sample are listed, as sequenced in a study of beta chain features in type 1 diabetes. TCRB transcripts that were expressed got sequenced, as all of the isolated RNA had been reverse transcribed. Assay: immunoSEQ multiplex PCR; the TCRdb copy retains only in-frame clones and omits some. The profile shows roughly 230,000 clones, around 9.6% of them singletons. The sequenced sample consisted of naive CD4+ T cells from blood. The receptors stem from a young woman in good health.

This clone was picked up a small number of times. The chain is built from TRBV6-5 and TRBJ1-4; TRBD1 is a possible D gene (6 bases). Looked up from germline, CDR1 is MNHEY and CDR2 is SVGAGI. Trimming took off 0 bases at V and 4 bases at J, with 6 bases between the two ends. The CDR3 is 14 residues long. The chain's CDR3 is CASSYSGGNEKLFF. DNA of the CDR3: TGTGCCAGCAGTTACTCAGGGGGTAATGAAAAACTGTTTTTT.

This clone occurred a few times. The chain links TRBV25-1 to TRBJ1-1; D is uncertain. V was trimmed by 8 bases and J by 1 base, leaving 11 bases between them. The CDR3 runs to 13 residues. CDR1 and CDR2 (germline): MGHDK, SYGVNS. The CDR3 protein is CASGPAQNTEAFF. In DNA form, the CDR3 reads TGTGCCAGCGGGCCAGCCCAGAACACTGAAGCTTTCTTT.

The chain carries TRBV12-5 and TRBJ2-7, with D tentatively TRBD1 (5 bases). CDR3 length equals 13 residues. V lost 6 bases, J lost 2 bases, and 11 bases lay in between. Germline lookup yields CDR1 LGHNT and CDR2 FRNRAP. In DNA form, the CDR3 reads TGTGCTAGTGGACAGGTATCCCCCTACGAGCAGTACTTC. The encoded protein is CASGQVSPYEQYF. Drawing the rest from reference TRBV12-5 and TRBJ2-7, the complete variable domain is DARVTQTPRHKVTEMGQEVTMRCQPILGHNTVFWYRQTMMQGLELLAYFRNRAPLDDSGMPKDRFSAEMPDATLATLKIQPSEPRDSAVYFCASGQVSPYEQYFGPGTRLTVT.

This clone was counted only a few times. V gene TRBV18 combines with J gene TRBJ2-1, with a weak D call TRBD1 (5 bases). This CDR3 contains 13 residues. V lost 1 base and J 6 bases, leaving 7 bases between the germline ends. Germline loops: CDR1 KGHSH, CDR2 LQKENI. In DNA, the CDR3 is TGTGCCAGCTCACCACGTGGGGCCAATGAGCAGTTCTTC. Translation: CASSPRGANEQFF.

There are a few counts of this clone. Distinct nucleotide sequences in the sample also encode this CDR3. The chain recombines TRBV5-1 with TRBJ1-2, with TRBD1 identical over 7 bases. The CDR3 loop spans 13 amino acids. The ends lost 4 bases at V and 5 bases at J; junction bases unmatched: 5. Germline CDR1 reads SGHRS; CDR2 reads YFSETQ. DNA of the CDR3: TGCGCCAGCAGCAGGGGGCTAGGATATGGCTACACCTTC. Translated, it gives CASSRGLGYGYTF.

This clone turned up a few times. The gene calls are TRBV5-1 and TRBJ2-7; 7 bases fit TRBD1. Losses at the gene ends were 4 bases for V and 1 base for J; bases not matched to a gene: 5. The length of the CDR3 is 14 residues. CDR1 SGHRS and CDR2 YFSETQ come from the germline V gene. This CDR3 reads CASSGGQVSYEQYF. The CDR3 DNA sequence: TGCGCCAGCAGCGGAGGACAGGTGTCCTACGAGCAGTACTTC.

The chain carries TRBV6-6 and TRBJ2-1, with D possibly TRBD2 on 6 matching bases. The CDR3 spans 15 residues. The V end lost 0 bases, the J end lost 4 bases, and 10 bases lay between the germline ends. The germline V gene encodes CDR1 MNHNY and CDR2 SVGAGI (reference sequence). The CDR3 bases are TGTGCCAGCAGTTACTCGGCCGGGAGTTACAATGAGCAGTTCTTC. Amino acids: CASSYSAGSYNEQFF.

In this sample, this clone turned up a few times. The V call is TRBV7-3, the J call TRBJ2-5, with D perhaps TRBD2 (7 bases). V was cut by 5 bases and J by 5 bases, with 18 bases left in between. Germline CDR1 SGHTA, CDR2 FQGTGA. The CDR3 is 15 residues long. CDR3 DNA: TGTGCCAGCAGCACACGAGGGGGGGATTGGGAGACCCAGTACTTC. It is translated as CASSTRGGDWETQYF.

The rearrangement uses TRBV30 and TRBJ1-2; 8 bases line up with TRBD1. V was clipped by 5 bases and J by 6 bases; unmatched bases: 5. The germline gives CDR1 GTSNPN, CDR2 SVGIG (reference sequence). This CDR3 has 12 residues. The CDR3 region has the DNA TGTGCCTGGTCAAGGACAGGGAATGGCTACACCTTC. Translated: CAWSRTGNGYTF.

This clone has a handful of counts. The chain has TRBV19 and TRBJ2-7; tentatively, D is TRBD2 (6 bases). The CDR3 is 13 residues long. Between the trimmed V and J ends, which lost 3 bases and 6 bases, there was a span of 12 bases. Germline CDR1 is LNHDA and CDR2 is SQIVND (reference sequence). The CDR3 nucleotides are TGTGCCAGTAGTATCCTCATGGAGGGCGAGCAGTACTTC. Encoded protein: CASSILMEGEQYF.

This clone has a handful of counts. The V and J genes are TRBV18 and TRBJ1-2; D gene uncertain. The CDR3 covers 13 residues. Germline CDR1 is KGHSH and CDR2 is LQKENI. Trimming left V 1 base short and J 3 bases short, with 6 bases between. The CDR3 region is CASSPLPDYGYTF. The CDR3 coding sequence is TGTGCCAGCTCACCACTGCCGGACTATGGCTACACCTTC.

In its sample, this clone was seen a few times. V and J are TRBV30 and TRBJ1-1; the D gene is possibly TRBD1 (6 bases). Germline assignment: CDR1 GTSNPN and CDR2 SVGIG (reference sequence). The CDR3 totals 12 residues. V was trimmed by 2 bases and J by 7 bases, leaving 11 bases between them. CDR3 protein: CAWSSQGIEAFF. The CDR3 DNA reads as TGTGCCTGGAGTAGCCAGGGGATTGAAGCTTTCTTT.

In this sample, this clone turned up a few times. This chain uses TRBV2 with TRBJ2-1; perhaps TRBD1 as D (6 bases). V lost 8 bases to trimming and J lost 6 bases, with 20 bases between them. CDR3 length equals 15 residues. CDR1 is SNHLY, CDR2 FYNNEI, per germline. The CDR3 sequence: CASDVFASRGNEQFF. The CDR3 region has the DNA TGTGCCAGCGACGTGTTCGCTTCCAGGGGCAATGAGCAGTTCTTC. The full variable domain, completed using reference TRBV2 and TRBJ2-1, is EPEVTQTPSHQVTQMGQEVILRCVPISNHLYFYWYRQILGQKVEFLVSFYNNEISEKSEIFDDQFSVERPDGSNFTLKIRSTKLEDSAMYFCASDVFASRGNEQFFGPGTRLTVL.

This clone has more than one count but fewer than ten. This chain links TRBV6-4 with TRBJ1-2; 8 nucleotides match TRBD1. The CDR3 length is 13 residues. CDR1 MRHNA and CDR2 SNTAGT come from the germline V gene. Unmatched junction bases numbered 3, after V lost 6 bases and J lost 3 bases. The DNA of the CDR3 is TGTGCCAGCAGCGCGACAGGGGACTATGGCTACACCTTC. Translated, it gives CASSATGDYGYTF.

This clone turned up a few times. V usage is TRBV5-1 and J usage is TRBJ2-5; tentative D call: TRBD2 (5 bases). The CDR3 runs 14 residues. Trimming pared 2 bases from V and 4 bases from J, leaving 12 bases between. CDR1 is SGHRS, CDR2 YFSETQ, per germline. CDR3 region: CASSFGVEGETQYF. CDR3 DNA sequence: TGCGCCAGCAGCTTCGGGGTTGAGGGAGAGACCCAGTACTTC.

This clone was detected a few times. The CDR3 bases are TGTGCCAGCAGTACGACTAGCTCAGGCGAGACCCAGTACTTC. Protein product: CASSTTSSGETQYF. The rearrangement links TRBV6-1 to TRBJ2-5; 7 bases are a match to TRBD2. The V gene's germline CDR1 is MNHNS and CDR2 SASEGT. This CDR3 contains 14 residues. V lost 5 bases, J lost 5 bases, and 8 bases stayed unmatched.

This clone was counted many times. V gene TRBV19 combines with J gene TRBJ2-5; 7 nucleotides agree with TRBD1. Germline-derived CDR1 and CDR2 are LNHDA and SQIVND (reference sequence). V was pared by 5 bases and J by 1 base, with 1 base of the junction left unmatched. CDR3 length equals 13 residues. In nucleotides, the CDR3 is TGTGCCAGTAGTGGGACAGCCCAAGAGACCCAGTACTTC. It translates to CASSGTAQETQYF.

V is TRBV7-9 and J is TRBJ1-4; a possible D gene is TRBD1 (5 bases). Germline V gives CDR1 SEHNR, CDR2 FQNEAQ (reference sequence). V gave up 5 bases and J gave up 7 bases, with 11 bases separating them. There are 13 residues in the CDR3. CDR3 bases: TGTGCCAGCAGCGGGGGGTTAGCTGAAAAACTGTTTTTT. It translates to CASSGGLAEKLFF. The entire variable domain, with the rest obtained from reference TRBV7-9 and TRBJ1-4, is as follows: DTGVSQNPRHKITKRGQNVTFRCDPISEHNRLYWYRQTLGQGPEFLTYFQNEAQLEKSRLLSDRFSAERPKGSFSTLEIQRTEQGDSAMYLCASSGGLAEKLFFGSGTQLSVL.

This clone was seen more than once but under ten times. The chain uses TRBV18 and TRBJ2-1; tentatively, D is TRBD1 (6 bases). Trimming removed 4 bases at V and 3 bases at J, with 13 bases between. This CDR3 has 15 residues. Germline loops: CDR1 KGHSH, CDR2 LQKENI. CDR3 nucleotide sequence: TGTGCCAGCTCACAGACAGGAACCTACTACAATGAGCAGTTCTTC. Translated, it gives CASSQTGTYYNEQFF.

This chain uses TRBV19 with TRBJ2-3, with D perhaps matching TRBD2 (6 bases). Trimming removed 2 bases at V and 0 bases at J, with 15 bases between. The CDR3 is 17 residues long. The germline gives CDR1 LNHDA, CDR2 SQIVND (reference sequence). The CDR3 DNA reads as TGTGCCAGTAGTATAAGGAGGGAAGTGGTTAGCACAGATACGCAGTATTTT. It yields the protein CASSIRREVVSTDTQYF. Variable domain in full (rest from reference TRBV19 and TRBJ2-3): DGGITQSPKYLFRKEGQNVTLSCEQNLNHDAMYWYRQDPGQGLRLIYYSQIVNDFQKGDIAEGYSVSREKKESFPLTVTSAQKNPTAFYLCASSIRREVVSTDTQYFGPGTRLTVL.

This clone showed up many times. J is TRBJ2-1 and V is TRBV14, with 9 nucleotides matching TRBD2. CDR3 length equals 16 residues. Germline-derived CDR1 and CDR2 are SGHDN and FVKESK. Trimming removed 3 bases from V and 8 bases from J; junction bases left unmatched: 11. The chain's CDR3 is CASSHLTSGPGDEQFF. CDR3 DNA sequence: TGTGCCAGCAGCCACCTGACTAGCGGTCCCGGGGATGAGCAGTTCTTC.

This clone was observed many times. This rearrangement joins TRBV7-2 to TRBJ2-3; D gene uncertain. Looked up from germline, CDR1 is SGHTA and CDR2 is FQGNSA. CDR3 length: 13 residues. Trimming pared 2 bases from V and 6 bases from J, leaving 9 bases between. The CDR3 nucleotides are TGTGCCAGCAGCTTATCTATGTCGGATACGCAGTATTTT. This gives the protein CASSLSMSDTQYF.

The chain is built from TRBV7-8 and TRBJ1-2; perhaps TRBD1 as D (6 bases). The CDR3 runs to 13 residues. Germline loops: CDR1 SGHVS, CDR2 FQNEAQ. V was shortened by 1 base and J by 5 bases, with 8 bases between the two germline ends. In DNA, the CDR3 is TGTGCCAGCAGCTTAGGGACAGAATATGGCTACACCTTC. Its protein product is CASSLGTEYGYTF.

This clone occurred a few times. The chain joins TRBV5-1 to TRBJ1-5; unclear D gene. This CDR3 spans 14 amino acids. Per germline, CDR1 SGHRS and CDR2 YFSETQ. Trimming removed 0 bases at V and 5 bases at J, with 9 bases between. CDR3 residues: CASSLGALYQPQHF. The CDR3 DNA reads TGCGCCAGCAGCTTGGGGGCCCTCTATCAGCCCCAGCATTTT. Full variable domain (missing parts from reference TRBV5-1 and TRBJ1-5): KAGVTQTPRYLIKTRGQQVTLSCSPISGHRSVSWYQQTPGQGLQFLFEYFSETQRNKGNFPGRFSGRQFSNSRSEMNVSTLELGDSALYLCASSLGALYQPQHFGDGTRLSIL.

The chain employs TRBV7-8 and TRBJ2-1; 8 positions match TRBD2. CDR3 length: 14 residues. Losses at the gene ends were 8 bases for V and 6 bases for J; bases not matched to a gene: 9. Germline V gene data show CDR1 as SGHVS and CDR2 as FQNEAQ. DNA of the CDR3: TGTGCCAGCCGGAGCGGGAGAGTAGGCAATGAGCAGTTCTTC. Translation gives CASRSGRVGNEQFF.

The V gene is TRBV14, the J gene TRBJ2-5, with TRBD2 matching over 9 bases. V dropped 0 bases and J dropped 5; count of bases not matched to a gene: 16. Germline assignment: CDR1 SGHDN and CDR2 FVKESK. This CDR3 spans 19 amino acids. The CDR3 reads CASSQDALAGLRGSETQYF. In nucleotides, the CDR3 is TGTGCCAGCAGCCAAGACGCACTAGCGGGTTTAAGGGGAAGCGAGACCCAGTACTTC.

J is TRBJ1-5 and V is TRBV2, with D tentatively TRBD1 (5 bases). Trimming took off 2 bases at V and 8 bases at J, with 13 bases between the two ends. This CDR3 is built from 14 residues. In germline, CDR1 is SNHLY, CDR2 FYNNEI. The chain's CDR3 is CASSERTLSEPQHF. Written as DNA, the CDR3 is TGTGCCAGCAGTGAAAGGACACTTAGTGAGCCCCAGCATTTT.